This TCR beta chain was observed in a study of shared clonotypes between healthy human individuals. This table comes from immunoSEQ multiplex PCR, and its TCRdb copy is limited to in-frame clones, with some not included. The sample has 400,000 to 600,000 clones; around 79% are singletons. CDR3 length: 15 amino acids. Germline V gene data show CDR1 as MDHEN and CDR2 as SYDVKM. The source material was PBMCs. This clonotype was obtained from a woman between 35 and 50 years old in good health. Some clones in this sample may be carry-over from other donors' samples. The chain is built from TRBV28 and TRBJ2-5; 7 bases line up with TRBD1. The DNA end favors TRBJ2-7, so the J call may be wrong. CDR3 loop: CASSHRTGYSYEQYF. The CDR3 DNA sequence: TGTGCCAGCAGTCACCGGACAGGTTACTCCTACGAGCAGTACTTC.